This entry lists 20 T cell receptor beta chains sequenced from one sample in a study of CD8 T cells in ankylosing spondylitis (dated 2017 in TCRdb). What the work shows at the level of the full study, not this receptor alone: A TCR beta motif made up of several highly homologous amino acid variants appeared to be characteristic of blood from ankylosing spondylitis patients.

These receptors are not linked to any known antigen. Libraries were built with 5' RACE. TCRdb shows the sequencer as Illumina HiSeq 2500. Using fastp trimming at Q25 and MiXCR clonotype assembly, TCRdb reanalyzed the public sequencing data and kept in-frame beta chains. Each CDR3 protein gets just one entry, which takes the most common genes and DNA from the rows behind it. Counted in this sample were some 220,000 distinct CDR3 sequences; around 7.9% of them appeared once. The ten largest clones represent 14% of the sample. Specimen: blood, either unsorted or a sorted T cell fraction (not recorded which). The receptors were sampled from a male donor with ankylosing spondylitis.

This clonotype was seen at least ten times. The rearrangement uses TRBV7-2 and TRBJ1-4, with D maybe TRBD1 (5 bases). This CDR3 has 15 residues. The V gene lost 2 bases and the J gene lost 6 bases, with 13 bases spanning the gap. Germline V gives CDR1 SGHTA, CDR2 FQGNSA. CDR3: CASSLKGRVHEKLFF. For the CDR3, the DNA is TGTGCCAGCAGCTTAAAGGGCAGGGTCCATGAAAAACTGTTTTTT.

This clonotype was picked up many times. This rearrangement joins TRBV7-9 to TRBJ2-1, with D possibly matching TRBD2 (6 bases). The CDR3 sequence is 16 residues long. Germline V gives CDR1 SEHNR, CDR2 FQNEAQ (reference sequence). With 4 bases removed from V and 7 bases from J, the gap between germline ends came to 20 bases. The CDR3 bases are TGTGCCAGCAGCTCCCCACTAGCCGCGATCGTTAATGAGCAGTTCTTC. As protein: CASSSPLAAIVNEQFF. Variable domain in full (rest from reference TRBV7-9 and TRBJ2-1): DTGVSQNPRHKITKRGQNVTFRCDPISEHNRLYWYRQTLGQGPEFLTYFQNEAQLEKSRLLSDRFSAERPKGSFSTLEIQRTEQGDSAMYLCASSSPLAAIVNEQFFGPGTRLTVL.

The sample holds a few counts of this clonotype. The V gene is TRBV3-1, the J gene TRBJ2-3; no clear D gene. The CDR3 consists of 14 residues. Germline CDR1 and CDR2: LGHDT and YNNKEL (reference sequence). V was clipped by 2 bases and J by 2 bases, with 8 bases between them. The CDR3 nucleotides are TGTGCCAGCAGCCAACCGGGTTCCACAGATACGCAGTATTTT. This gives the protein CASSQPGSTDTQYF.

V usage is TRBV9 and J usage is TRBJ2-7; 7 nucleotides agree with TRBD2. This CDR3 comprises 17 residues. The V gene end was trimmed by 4 bases and the J gene end by 7 bases; junction bases not matched to a gene: 20. Germline-derived CDR1 and CDR2 are SGDLS and YYNGEE. CDR3: CASSPNNAGLVVGEQYF. The CDR3 bases are TGTGCCAGCAGCCCCAACAACGCCGGACTAGTCGTGGGGGAGCAGTACTTC.

This clonotype appeared many times. The CDR3 DNA reads as TGTGCCAGCAGCCCTTCCGGCTTTCCAACGCAGTATTTT. Residues: CASSPSGFPTQYF. V usage is TRBV7-2 and J usage is TRBJ2-3, with no clear D. This CDR3 has 13 amino acids. Per germline, CDR1 SGHTA and CDR2 FQGNSA. V was shortened by 5 bases and J by 9 bases, with 15 bases between the two germline ends.

This clonotype was observed at least ten times. V gene TRBV7-9 combines with J gene TRBJ2-7, with D perhaps TRBD2 (5 bases). CDR1 and CDR2 (germline): SEHNR, FQNEAQ (reference sequence). V lost 5 bases and J lost 2, with 19 bases in between. The CDR3 is 16 amino acids. In nucleotides, the CDR3 is TGTGCCAGCAGCGGCCTAGCAGCGGTAGCAACCTACGAGCAGTACTTC. Protein: CASSGLAAVATYEQYF.

Here the CDR3 reads CAHSLQGGTEAFF. The CDR3, as DNA: TGTGCCCACAGCCTTCAGGGTGGCACTGAAGCTTTCTTT. The chain is built from TRBV30 and TRBJ1-1; TRBD1 might be the D (5 bases). This CDR3 is 13 amino acids long. V lost 8 bases and J lost 4, with 17 bases in between. Germline V gene data show CDR1 as GTSNPN and CDR2 as SVGIG (reference sequence). Looking up the rest from reference TRBV30 and TRBJ1-1 gives the full variable domain: SQTIHQWPATLVQPVGSPLSLECTVEGTSNPNLYWYRQAAGRGLQLLFYSVGIGQISSEVPQNLSASRPQDRQFILSSKKLLLSDSGFYLCAHSLQGGTEAFFGQGTRLTVV.

Only a few counts were recorded for this clonotype. The rearrangement joins TRBV25-1 to TRBJ1-1; D gene ambiguous. CDR1 and CDR2 from the germline V gene are MGHDK and SYGVNS. The V gene lost 3 bases and the J gene lost 4 bases, with 9 bases spanning the gap. The CDR3 covers 13 residues. The CDR3 DNA is TGTGCCAGCAGTGACGGGCCGACCACTGAAGCTTTCTTT. Its translation: CASSDGPTTEAFF.

Only a few counts were recorded for this clonotype. This sequence joins TRBV9 and TRBJ2-1; no reliable D call. The CDR3 is 13 residues long. The germline gives CDR1 SGDLS, CDR2 YYNGEE. V was shortened by 4 bases and J by 3 bases, with 8 bases between the two germline ends. The CDR3 DNA reads TGTGCCAGCAGCTTGGACCACTACAATGAGCAGTTCTTC. Translation gives CASSLDHYNEQFF.

This rearrangement joins TRBV28 to TRBJ2-1; possibly TRBD1 for D (6 bases). Per germline, CDR1 MDHEN and CDR2 SYDVKM. The V gene lost 2 bases and the J gene lost 4 bases, with 12 bases spanning the gap. CDR3 length equals 15 residues. The CDR3 sequence: CASSLSLQGYNEQFF. Written as DNA, the CDR3 is TGTGCCAGCAGTTTAAGTCTACAGGGATACAATGAGCAGTTCTTC.

This clonotype was picked up a small number of times. The V gene is TRBV24-1, the J gene TRBJ2-7; D uncertain. Trimming removed 5 bases at V and 6 bases at J, with 16 bases between. Germline values: CDR1 KGHDR, CDR2 SFDVKD. There are 14 residues in the CDR3. The CDR3 reads CATSARVPFSEQYF. CDR3 DNA: TGTGCCACCAGTGCTCGGGTCCCATTCTCCGAGCAGTACTTC.

The sample holds many counts of this clonotype. The gene calls are TRBV11-2 and TRBJ2-7, with D maybe TRBD2 (5 bases). Germline assignment: CDR1 SGHAT and CDR2 FQNNGV. V lost 7 bases and J lost 2, with 36 bases in between. This CDR3 region has 21 residues. The CDR3, as DNA: TGTGCCAGCACCGCAAGCTTGTACGCATCAATAGATCGAGGGATCCCCTACGAGCAGTACTTC. Its translation is CASTASLYASIDRGIPYEQYF.

This clonotype was found many times. The V gene is TRBV27, the J gene TRBJ2-1; D is tentatively TRBD1 or TRBD2 (6 bases each). The CDR3 extends over 16 amino acids. The V gene's germline CDR1 is MNHEY and CDR2 SMNVEV (reference sequence). V lost 6 bases to trimming and J lost 3 bases, with 18 bases between them. The CDR3 region is CASRPSAGDNYNEQFF. CDR3 DNA: TGTGCCAGCAGGCCTAGCGCAGGGGATAACTACAATGAGCAGTTCTTC.

This clonotype was recorded many times. This sequence joins TRBV6-4 and TRBJ1-2; no clear D. Germline V gene data show CDR1 as MRHNA and CDR2 as SNTAGT. The CDR3 spans 15 residues. V lost 3 bases and J lost 3, with 14 bases in between. The CDR3 DNA sequence: TGTGCCAGCAGTGAATCCACCACGGGTTACTATGGCTACACCTTC. Translating it yields CASSESTTGYYGYTF.

Many counts were recorded for this clonotype. The chain recombines TRBV13 with TRBJ2-7, with D possibly called TRBD1 or TRBD2 (5 bases each). V was cut by 5 bases and J by 0 bases, with 17 bases left in between. CDR1 and CDR2 (germline): PRHDT, FYEKMQ (reference sequence). The CDR3 runs 16 residues. CDR3 nucleotide sequence: TGTGCCAGCAGCCCCCGTTTGGGGGTTAGCTCCTACGAGCAGTACTTC. It encodes CASSPRLGVSSYEQYF.

This clonotype was seen at least ten times. The chain carries TRBV4-2 and TRBJ2-7; D is unclear. This CDR3 region has 14 residues. CDR1 is LGHNA and CDR2 is YNFKEQ in the germline V gene. V was shortened by 1 base and J by 0 bases, with 7 bases between the two germline ends. In DNA, the CDR3 is TGTGCCAGCAGCCAAGTGAGCGCCTCCTACGAGCAGTACTTC. It is translated as CASSQVSASYEQYF.

The chain uses TRBV27 and TRBJ2-1; 12 bases are shared with TRBD1. The CDR3 has 14 residues. Trimming at V came to 6 bases and at J to 9 bases, leaving 6 bases not matched to a gene. Germline lookup yields CDR1 MNHEY and CDR2 SMNVEV (reference sequence). In DNA, the CDR3 is TGTGCCAGCAGGGATGGGACAGGGGGCTCTGAGCAGTTCTTC. It yields the protein CASRDGTGGSEQFF.

The rearrangement links TRBV4-2 to TRBJ2-1, with D unresolved. CDR3 size: 17 residues. V lost 0 bases and J lost 0, with 12 bases in between. Looked up from germline, CDR1 is LGHNA and CDR2 is YNFKEQ. CDR3 loop: CASSQEGEASSYNEQFF. CDR3 sequence (DNA): TGTGCCAGCAGCCAAGAAGGCGAAGCCAGCTCCTACAATGAGCAGTTCTTC.

In its sample, this clonotype was seen many times. The rearrangement links TRBV5-1 to TRBJ2-7, with D maybe TRBD2 (6 bases). Germline V lookup: CDR1 SGHRS, CDR2 YFSETQ. The CDR3 totals 14 residues. The V gene lost 2 bases and the J gene lost 0 bases, with 9 bases spanning the gap. The CDR3 spells CASSFAGISYEQYF. For the CDR3, the DNA is TGCGCCAGCAGCTTTGCGGGGATCTCCTACGAGCAGTACTTC. Full variable domain (rest looked up from reference TRBV5-1 and TRBJ2-7): KAGVTQTPRYLIKTRGQQVTLSCSPISGHRSVSWYQQTPGQGLQFLFEYFSETQRNKGNFPGRFSGRQFSNSRSEMNVSTLELGDSALYLCASSFAGISYEQYFGPGTRLTVT.

This clonotype was counted at least ten times. The rearrangement links TRBV5-1 to TRBJ2-1; D might be TRBD2 (5 bases). The germline CDR1 and CDR2 sequences are SGHRS and YFSETQ. This CDR3 has 16 amino acids. V was cut by 5 bases and J by 4 bases, with 19 bases left in between. The DNA for the CDR3 is TGCGCCAGCAGGAATGCCCAACTAGGACCATACAATGAGCAGTTCTTC. It is translated as CASRNAQLGPYNEQFF.